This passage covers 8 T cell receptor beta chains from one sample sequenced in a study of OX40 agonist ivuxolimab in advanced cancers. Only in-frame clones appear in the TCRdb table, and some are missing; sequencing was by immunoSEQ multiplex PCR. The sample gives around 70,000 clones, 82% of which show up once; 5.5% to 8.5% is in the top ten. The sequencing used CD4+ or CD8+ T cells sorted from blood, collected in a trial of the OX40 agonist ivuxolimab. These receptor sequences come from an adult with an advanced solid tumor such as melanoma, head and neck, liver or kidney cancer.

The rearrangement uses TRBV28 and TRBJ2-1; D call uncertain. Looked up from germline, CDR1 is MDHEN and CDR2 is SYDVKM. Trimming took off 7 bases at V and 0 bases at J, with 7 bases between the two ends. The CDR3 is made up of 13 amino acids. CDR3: CASMESSYNEQFF. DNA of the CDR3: TGTGCCAGCATGGAGAGCTCCTACAATGAGCAGTTCTTC.

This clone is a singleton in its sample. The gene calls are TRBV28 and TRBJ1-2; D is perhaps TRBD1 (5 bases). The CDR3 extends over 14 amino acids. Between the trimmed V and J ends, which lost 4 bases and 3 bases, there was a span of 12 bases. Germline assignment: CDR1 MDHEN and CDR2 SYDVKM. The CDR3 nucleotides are TGTGCCAGCAGTTGGGCGGGACTTGACTATGGCTACACCTTC. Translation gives CASSWAGLDYGYTF.

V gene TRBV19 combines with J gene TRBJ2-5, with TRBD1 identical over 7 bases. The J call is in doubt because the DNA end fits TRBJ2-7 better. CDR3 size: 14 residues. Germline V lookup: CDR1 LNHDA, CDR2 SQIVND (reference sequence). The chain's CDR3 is CASIGSDREYEQYF. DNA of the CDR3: TGTGCCAGTATCGGTTCCGACAGGGAATACGAGCAGTACTTC.

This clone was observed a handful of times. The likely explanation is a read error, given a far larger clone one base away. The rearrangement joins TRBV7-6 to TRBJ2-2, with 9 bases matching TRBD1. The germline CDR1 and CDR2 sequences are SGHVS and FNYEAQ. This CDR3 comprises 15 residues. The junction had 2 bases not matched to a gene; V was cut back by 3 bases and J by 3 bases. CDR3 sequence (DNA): TGTGCCAGCAGCTTCCGGGACAGGGACACCGGGGAGCTGTTTTTT. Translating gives CASSFRDRDTGELFF.

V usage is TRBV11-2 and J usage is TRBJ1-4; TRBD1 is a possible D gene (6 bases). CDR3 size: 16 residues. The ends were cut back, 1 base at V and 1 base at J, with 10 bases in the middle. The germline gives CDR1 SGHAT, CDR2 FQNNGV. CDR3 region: CASSLVTGGTNEKLFF. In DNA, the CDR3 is TGTGCCAGCAGCTTAGTGACAGGAGGAACTAATGAAAAACTGTTTTTT.

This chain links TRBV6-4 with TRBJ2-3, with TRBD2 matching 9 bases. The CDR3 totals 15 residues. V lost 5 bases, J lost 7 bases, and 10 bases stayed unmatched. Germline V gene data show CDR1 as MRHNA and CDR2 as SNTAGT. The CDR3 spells CASSMSGTSLNTQYF. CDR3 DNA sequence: TGTGCCAGCAGTATGTCCGGGACTAGCTTAAATACGCAGTATTTT.

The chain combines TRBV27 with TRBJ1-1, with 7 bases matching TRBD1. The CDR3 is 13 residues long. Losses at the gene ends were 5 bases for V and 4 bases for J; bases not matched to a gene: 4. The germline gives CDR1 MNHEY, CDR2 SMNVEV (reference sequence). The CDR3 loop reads CASSVDRATEAFF. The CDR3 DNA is TGTGCCAGCAGTGTAGACAGGGCCACTGAAGCTTTCTTT.

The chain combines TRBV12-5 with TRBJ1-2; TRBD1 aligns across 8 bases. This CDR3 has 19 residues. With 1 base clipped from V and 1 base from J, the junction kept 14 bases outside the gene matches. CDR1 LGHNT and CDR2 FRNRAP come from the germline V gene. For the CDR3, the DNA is TGTGCTAGTGGTTTGGCCCCCGGGACAGGTGCTAGGCTTAACTATGGCTACACCTTC. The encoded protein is CASGLAPGTGARLNYGYTF. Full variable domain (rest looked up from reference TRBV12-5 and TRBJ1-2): DARVTQTPRHKVTEMGQEVTMRCQPILGHNTVFWYRQTMMQGLELLAYFRNRAPLDDSGMPKDRFSAEMPDATLATLKIQPSEPRDSAVYFCASGLAPGTGARLNYGYTFGSGTRLTVV.